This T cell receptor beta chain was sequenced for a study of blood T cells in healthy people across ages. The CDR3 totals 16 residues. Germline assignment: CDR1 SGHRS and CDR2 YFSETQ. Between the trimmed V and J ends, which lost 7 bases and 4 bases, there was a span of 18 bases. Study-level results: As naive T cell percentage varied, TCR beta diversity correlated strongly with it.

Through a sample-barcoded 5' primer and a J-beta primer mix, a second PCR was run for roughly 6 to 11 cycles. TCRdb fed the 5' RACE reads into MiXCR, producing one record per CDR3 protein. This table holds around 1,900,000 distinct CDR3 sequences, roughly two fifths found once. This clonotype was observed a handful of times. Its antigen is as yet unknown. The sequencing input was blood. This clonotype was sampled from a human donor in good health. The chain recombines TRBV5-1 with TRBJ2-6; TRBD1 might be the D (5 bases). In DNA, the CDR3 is TGCGCCAGCCCCCCCAGGGTAGTAGTCGGGGCCAACGTCCTGACTTTC. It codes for CASPPRVVVGANVLTF.